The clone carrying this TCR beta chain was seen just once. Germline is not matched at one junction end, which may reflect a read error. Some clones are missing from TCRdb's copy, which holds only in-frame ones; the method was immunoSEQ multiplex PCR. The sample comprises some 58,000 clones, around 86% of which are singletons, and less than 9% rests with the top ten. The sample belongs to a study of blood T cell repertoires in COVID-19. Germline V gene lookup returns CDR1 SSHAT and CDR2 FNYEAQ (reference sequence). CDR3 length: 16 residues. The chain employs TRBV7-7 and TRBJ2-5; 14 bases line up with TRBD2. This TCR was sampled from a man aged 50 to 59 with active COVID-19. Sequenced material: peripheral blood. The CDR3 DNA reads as TGTGCTAGCAGCTTAGAGACTAGCGGGGGGGGAAAGACCCAGTACTTC. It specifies CASSLETSGGGKTQYF.